Listed below are T cell receptor beta chains from one sample, sequenced in a study of T cells in Graves' hyperthyroidism and ophthalmopathy. TCRdb fed the multiplex PCR reads into MiXCR, producing one record per CDR3 protein. The data contain about 300,000 distinct CDR3 sequences, approximately 18% of them singletons. The sequenced material came from blood. Receptors originate from a man aged 45-60 years with Graves' ophthalmopathy. Both conserved end residues are part of each CDR3. Fields, in order: clone size, V gene, D gene, J gene, CDR3 protein, CDR3 DNA. The D gene is left open where the match is weak. Expanded clones are given a class, and other clones once, few, many or no size at all.

NA,TRBV27,NA,TRBJ2-3,CASSSPLRDTQYF,TGTGCCAGCAGTTCTCCCCTGAGAGATACGCAGTATTTT
NA,TRBV6-2/TRBV6-3,TRBD1,TRBJ2-1,CASSSGQGAGYNEQFF,TGTGCCAGCAGTTCAGGACAGGGGGCCGGTTACAATGAGCAGTTCTTC
NA,TRBV7-9,TRBD1,TRBJ1-1,CASSPQGGITEAFF,TGTGCCAGCAGCCCACAGGGGGGTATCACTGAAGCTTTCTTT
few,TRBV6-6,NA,TRBJ2-1,CASSYLPPSTEGTRYNEQFF,TGTGCCAGCAGTTACCTTCCACCATCCACTGAAGGGACTCGCTACAATGAGCAGTTCTTC
few,TRBV14,NA,TRBJ2-4,CASSHRGGTASGVKNIQYF,TGTGCCAGCAGCCACCGGGGGGGGACAGCTTCCGGGGTCAAAAACATTCAGTACTTC
many,TRBV3-1,TRBD1,TRBJ1-1,CASSSNPGQPNTEAFF,TGTGCCAGCAGCTCAAACCCGGGACAGCCGAACACTGAAGCTTTCTTT
many,TRBV3-1,NA,TRBJ1-2,CASSQGGQGNYGYTF,TGTGCCAGCAGCCAAGGGGGCCAGGGGAACTATGGCTACACCTTC
NA,TRBV7-9,NA,TRBJ2-3,CASSPGRGPGGTQYF,TGTGCCAGCAGCCCCGGAAGGGGACCCGGCGGTACGCAGTATTTT
NA,TRBV7-8,NA,TRBJ1-3,CASSPGTSAPSREQYFGPDTIYF,NA
many,TRBV6-1,NA,TRBJ1-5,CASSATGGYSNQPQHF,TGTGCCAGCAGTGCCACAGGCGGGTATAGCAATCAGCCCCAGCATTTT
NA,TRBV5-1,NA,TRBJ2-3,CASSLARTASTDTQYF,TGCGCCAGCAGCTTGGCTCGGACAGCTAGCACAGATACGCAGTATTTT
few,TRBV20-1,NA,TRBJ1-2,CSLELPAGGYTF,TGCAGTCTGGAGCTGCCTGCAGGGGGCTACACCTTC
many,TRBV27,TRBD2,TRBJ2-3,CASSWGGSGSDTQYF,TGTGCCAGCAGTTGGGGGGGTAGCGGGAGTGATACGCAGTATTTT
NA,TRBV7-8,NA,TRBJ1-4,CASSSRAATNEKLFF,TGTGCCAGCAGTTCCAGAGCGGCAACTAATGAAAAACTGTTTTTT
many,TRBV30,NA,TRBJ1-3,CAEAAGNTIYF,TGTGCCGAGGCAGCCGGAAACACCATATATTTT
few,TRBV2,TRBD1,TRBJ2-5,CASGGDRVEYF,TGTGCCAGCGGGGGGGACAGGGTGGAGTACTTC
NA,TRBV27,TRBD1,TRBJ1-4,CASSLYRGEKLFF,TGTGCCAGCAGTTTATACAGGGGTGAAAAACTGTTTTTT
NA,TRBV24-1,NA,TRBJ2-7,CATSGGNEQYF,TGTGCCACCAGTGGAGGGAACGAGCAGTACTTC
few,TRBV6-1,TRBD2,TRBJ2-5,CASSRLAGLKETQYF,TGTGCCAGCAGTAGACTAGCCGGGTTGAAAGAGACCCAGTACTTC
NA,TRBV6-2/TRBV6-3,TRBD1,TRBJ1-4,CASRVPGQGREKLFF,TGTGCCAGCAGAGTTCCGGGACAGGGCCGTGAAAAACTGTTTTTT
NA,TRBV27,NA,TRBJ1-3,CASSPFGAGNTIYF,TGTGCCAGCAGTCCGTTCGGGGCTGGAAACACCATATATTTT
few,TRBV28,NA,TRBJ2-3,CASKQGGGATDTQYF,TGTGCCAGTAAGCAGGGGGGAGGGGCCACAGATACGCAGTATTTT
NA,TRBV15,TRBD1,TRBJ2-2,CATSRQTGGSSGELFF,TGTGCCACCAGCCGACAGACAGGGGGCAGTTCCGGGGAGCTGTTTTTT
NA,TRBV30,NA,TRBJ1-5,CAWGGTGNQPQHF,TGTGCCTGGGGGGGGACCGGTAATCAGCCCCAGCATTTT
NA,TRBV12-3/TRBV12-4,NA,TRBJ1-2,CASSLGAPRDYGYTF,TGTGCCAGCAGTTTAGGGGCTCCACGGGACTATGGCTACACCTTC
many,TRBV29-1,NA,TRBJ2-1,CAARDGEDNEQFF,TGCGCGGCCCGGGACGGAGAGGACAATGAGCAGTTCTTC
many,TRBV5-1,NA,TRBJ2-7,CASNRDGKYEQYF,TGCGCCAGCAACCGGGACGGTAAATACGAGCAGTACTTC
NA,TRBV10-3,NA,TRBJ1-1,CAISERGNTEAFF,TGTGCCATCAGTGAGCGAGGGAACACTGAAGCTTTCTTT